The clone carrying this T cell receptor beta chain was seen many times. Its antigen is still unknown. This sample was included in a study of T-cell reconstitution after alpha-beta-depleted transplantation in children. Notes on the study in general: Some patients' high day-60 TCRbeta diversity was attributed to recipient cells surviving conditioning.

Using unique molecular identifiers, the investigators prepared the TCRbeta library. TCRdb analysed the PCR reads with MiXCR anew, one entry per CDR3 protein. Seen here are around 190,000 distinct CDR3 sequences, 5.5% to 7% observed once, and the top ten hold about 5.9%. The germline V gene has CDR1 SGHVS and CDR2 FQNEAQ. The CDR3 totals 16 residues. The trim removed 3 bases at V and 10 bases at J, leaving 16 bases unmatched. The origin of this receptor is a boy aged 2 to 10 with acute lymphoblastic leukemia, due to receive a stem cell transplant. The sequencing used PBMCs, collected before TCRalphabeta/CD19-depleted stem cell transplant. This chain links TRBV7-8 with TRBJ2-3, with 7 bases fitting TRBD2. The CDR3 DNA reads as TGTGCCAGCAGCTTTTCCCCCGGGGGGTACACGGTGGCGCAGTATTTT. It encodes CASSFSPGGYTVAQYF.